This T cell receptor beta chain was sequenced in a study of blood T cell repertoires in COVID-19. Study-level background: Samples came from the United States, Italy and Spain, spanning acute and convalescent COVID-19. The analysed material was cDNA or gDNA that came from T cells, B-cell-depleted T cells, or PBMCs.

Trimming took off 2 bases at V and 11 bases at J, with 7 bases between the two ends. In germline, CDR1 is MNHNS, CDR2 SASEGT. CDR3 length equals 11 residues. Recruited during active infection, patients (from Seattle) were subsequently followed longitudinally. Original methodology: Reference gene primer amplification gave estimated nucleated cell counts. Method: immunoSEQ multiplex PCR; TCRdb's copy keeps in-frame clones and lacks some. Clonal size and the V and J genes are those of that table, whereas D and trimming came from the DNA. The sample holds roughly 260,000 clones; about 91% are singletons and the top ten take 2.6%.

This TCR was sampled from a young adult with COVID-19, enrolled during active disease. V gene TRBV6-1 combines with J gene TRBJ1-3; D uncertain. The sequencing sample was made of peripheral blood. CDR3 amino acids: CASSEQSPIYF. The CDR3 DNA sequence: TGTGCCAGCAGTGAACAGTCTCCCATATATTTT.